This T cell receptor beta chain was identified in a study of blood T cell repertoires in COVID-19. Profiling relied on immunoSEQ multiplex PCR, and the TCRdb table lists in-frame clones only, not all of them. The sample carries roughly 230,000 clones, 65% to 85% recorded once. Sequenced input: peripheral blood. The receptor was isolated from a man aged 50 to 60 with active or convalescent COVID-19.

The DNA of the CDR3 is TGTGCCACCAGCCGCTGGACAGGGGGAACCGGGGAGCTGTTTTTT. This translates into CATSRWTGGTGELFF. The V call is TRBV15, the J call TRBJ2-2; 10 bases are a match to TRBD1. Germline CDR1 LNHNV, CDR2 YYDKDF (reference sequence). With V trimmed by 5 bases and J by 5 bases, 5 bases remained unmatched. This CDR3 contains 15 residues.